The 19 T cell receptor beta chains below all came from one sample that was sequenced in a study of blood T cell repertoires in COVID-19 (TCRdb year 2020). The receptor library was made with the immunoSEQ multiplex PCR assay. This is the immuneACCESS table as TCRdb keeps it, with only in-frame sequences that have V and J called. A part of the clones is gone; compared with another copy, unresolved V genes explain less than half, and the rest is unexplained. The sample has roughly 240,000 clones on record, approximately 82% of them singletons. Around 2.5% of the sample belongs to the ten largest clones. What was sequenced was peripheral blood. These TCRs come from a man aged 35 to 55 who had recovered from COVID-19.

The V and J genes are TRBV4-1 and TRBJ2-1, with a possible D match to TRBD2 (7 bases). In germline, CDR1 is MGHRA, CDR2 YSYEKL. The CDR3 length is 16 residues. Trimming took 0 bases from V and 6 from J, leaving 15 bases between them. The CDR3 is CASSQDRRGLRNEQFF. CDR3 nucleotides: TGCGCCAGCAGCCAAGATCGGCGGGGGCTCCGCAATGAGCAGTTCTTC.

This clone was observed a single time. The CDR3 region is CAWSPGSNIQYF. The CDR3 bases are TGTGCCTGGAGTCCGGGGTCCAACATTCAGTACTTC. This chain uses TRBV30 with TRBJ2-4, with D perhaps matching TRBD2 (5 bases). The germline CDR1 and CDR2 sequences are GTSNPN and SVGIG (reference sequence). V shed 2 bases and J shed 7 bases, with 9 bases lying between them. The CDR3 sequence is 12 residues long.

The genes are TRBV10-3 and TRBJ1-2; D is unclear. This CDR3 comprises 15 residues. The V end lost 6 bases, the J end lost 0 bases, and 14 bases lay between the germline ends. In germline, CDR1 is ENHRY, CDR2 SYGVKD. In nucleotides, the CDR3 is TGTGCCATCAGGGGTAGTAGACAACCTAACTATGGCTACACCTTC. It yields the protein CAIRGSRQPNYGYTF.

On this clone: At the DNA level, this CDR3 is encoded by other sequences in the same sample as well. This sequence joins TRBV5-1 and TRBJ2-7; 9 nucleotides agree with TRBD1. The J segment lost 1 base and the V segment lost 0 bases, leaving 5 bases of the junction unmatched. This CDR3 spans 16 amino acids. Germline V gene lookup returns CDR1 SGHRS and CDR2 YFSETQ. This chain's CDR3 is CASSLAAGTGSYEQYF. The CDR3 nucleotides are TGCGCCAGCAGCTTGGCCGCCGGGACAGGGTCCTACGAGCAGTACTTC.

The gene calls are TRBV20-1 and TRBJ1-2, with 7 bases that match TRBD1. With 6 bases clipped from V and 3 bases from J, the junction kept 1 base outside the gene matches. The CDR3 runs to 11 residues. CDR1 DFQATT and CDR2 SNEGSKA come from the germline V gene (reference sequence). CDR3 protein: CSAGTDYGYTF. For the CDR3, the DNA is TGCAGTGCCGGGACAGACTATGGCTACACCTTC.

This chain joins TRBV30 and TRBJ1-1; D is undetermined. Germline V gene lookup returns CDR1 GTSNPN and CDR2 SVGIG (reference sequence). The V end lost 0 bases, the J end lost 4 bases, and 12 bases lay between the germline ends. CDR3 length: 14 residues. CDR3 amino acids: CAWSVEIAGTEAFF. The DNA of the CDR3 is TGTGCCTGGAGTGTCGAAATCGCGGGCACTGAAGCTTTCTTT.

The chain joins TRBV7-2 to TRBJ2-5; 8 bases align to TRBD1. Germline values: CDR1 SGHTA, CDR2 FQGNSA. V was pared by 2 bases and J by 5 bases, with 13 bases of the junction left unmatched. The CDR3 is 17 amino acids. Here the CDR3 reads CASSLYDRGPTWETQYF. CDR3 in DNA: TGTGCCAGCAGCTTATACGACAGGGGCCCCACATGGGAGACCCAGTACTTC.

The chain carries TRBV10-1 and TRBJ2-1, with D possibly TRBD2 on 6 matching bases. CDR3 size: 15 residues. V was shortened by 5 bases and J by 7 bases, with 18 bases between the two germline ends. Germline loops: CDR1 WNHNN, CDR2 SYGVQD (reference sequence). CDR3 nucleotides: TGCGCCAGCAGTAAGACCCGGGACTGGGGGAATGAGCAGTTCTTC. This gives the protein CASSKTRDWGNEQFF.

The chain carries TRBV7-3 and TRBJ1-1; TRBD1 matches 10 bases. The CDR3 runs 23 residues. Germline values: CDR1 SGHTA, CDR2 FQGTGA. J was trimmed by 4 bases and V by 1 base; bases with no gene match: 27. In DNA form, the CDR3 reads TGTGCCAGCAGCTTAAGATTCCCCGGGACAGGGGCTTCAGGGGCACTCAGGGGCACTGAAGCTTTCTTT. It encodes CASSLRFPGTGASGALRGTEAFF.

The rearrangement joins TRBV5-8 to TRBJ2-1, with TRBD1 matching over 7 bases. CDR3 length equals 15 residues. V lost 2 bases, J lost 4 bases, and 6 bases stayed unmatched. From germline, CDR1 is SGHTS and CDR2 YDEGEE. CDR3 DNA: TGTGCCAGCAGCTTTTACGACAGGGAGTACAATGAGCAGTTCTTC. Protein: CASSFYDREYNEQFF.

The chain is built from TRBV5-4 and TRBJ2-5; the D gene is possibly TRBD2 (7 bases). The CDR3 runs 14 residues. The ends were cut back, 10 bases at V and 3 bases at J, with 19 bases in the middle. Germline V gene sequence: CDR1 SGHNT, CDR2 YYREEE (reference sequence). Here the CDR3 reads CAVKGGGAKETQYF. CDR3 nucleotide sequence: TGTGCCGTGAAAGGTGGGGGGGCAAAAGAGACCCAGTACTTC. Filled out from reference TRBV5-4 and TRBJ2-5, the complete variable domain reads ETGVTQSPTHLIKTRGQQVTLRCSSQSGHNTVSWYQQALGQGPQFIFQYYREEENGRGNFPPRFSGLQFPNYSSELNVNALELDDSALYLCAVKGGGAKETQYFGPGTRLLVL.

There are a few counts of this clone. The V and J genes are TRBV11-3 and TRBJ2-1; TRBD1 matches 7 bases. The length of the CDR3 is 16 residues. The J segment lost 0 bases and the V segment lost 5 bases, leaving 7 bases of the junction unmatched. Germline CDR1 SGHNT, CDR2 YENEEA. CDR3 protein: CASSPPDRASYNEQFF. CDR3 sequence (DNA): TGTGCCAGCAGCCCCCCCGACAGGGCCTCCTACAATGAGCAGTTCTTC.

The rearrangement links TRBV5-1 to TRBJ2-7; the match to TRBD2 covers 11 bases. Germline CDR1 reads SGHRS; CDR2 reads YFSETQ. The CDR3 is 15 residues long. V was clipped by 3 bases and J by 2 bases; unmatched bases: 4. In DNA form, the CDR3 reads TGCGCCAGCAGCTCGAGACTAGCGGGACCCTACGAGCAGTACTTC. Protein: CASSSRLAGPYEQYF.

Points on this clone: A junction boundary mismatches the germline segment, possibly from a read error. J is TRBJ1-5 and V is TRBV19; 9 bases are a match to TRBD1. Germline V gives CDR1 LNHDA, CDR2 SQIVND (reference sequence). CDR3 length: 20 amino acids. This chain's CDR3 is CASRIGIPGQGPISNQPQHF. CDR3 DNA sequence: TGTGCCAGTAGGATAGGTATTCCGGGACAGGGCCCTATAAGCAATCAGCCCCAGCATTTT.

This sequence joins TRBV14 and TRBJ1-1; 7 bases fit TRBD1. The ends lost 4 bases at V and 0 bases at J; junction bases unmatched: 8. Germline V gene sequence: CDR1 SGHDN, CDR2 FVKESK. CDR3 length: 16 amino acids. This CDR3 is CASSREQGFVNTEAFF. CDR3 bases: TGTGCCAGCAGCCGAGAACAGGGGTTTGTGAACACTGAAGCTTTCTTT.

The CDR3 loop reads CASSRTGATEAFF. The CDR3 coding sequence is TGTGCCAGCAGCCGTACAGGGGCCACTGAAGCTTTCTTT. The chain couples TRBV3-1 (or the pseudogene TRBV3-2) to TRBJ1-1, with TRBD1 matching over 7 bases. This CDR3 region has 13 residues. Germline V CDR1 and CDR2: LGHDT, YNNKEL (reference sequence). J gave up 4 bases and V 4 bases, and 3 bases lay outside the gene matches.

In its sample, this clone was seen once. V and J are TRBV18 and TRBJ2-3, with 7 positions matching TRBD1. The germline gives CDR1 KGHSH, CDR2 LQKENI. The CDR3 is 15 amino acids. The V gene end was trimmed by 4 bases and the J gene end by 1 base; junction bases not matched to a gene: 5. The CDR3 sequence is CASSQSTGGTDTQYF. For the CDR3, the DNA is TGTGCCAGCTCACAGTCTACAGGGGGCACAGATACGCAGTATTTT. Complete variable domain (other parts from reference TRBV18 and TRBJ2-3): NAGVMQNPRHLVRRRGQEARLRCSPMKGHSHVYWYRQLPEEGLKFMVYLQKENIIDESGMPKERFSAEFPKEGPSILRIQQVVRGDSAAYFCASSQSTGGTDTQYFGPGTRLTVL.

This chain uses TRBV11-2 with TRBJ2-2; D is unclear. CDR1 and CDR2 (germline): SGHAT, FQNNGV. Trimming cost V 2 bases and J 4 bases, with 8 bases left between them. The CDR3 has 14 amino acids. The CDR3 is CASSLILITGELFF. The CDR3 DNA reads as TGTGCCAGCAGCTTAATACTTATCACCGGGGAGCTGTTTTTT.

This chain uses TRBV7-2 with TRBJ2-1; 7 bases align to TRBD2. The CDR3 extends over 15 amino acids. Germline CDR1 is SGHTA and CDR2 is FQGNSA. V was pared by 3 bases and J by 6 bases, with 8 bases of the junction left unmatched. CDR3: CASSFSLGGVNEQFF. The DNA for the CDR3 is TGTGCCAGCAGCTTTTCATTGGGAGGGGTCAATGAGCAGTTCTTC.